The 17 T cell receptor beta chains reported below all come from one sample, sequenced in a study of T-cell memory formation after mild COVID-19. In TCRdb, the 5' RACE reads were re-called with MiXCR into one record per CDR3 protein. Of hundreds of thousands of distinct CDR3 sequences listed, under 30% were seen once; the top ten hold 13%. The sample comprised PBMCs or a T cell subset sorted from them (not recorded which). Receptors were obtained from an adult woman who had mild COVID-19 (a few samples of this study predate the infection). Cell type and time point are not known.

The V call is TRBV5-1, the J call TRBJ1-6; 8 nucleotides match TRBD1. Germline V gene data show CDR1 as SGHRS and CDR2 as YFSETQ. V dropped 4 bases and J dropped 5; count of bases not matched to a gene: 5. The CDR3 extends over 15 amino acids. The CDR3 nucleotides are TGCGCCAGCAGCCTGACAGGGGCGAATAATTCACCCCTCCACTTT. Its protein product is CASSLTGANNSPLHF.

This clonotype was seen ten or more times. The genes are TRBV27 and TRBJ2-5; TRBD2 agrees at 7 bases. The CDR3 extends over 15 amino acids. The germline V gene has CDR1 MNHEY and CDR2 SMNVEV (reference sequence). V shed 10 bases and J 3 bases; nucleotides not matched to a gene: 14. This chain's CDR3 is CATKKVAGLEETQYF. CDR3 nucleotide sequence: TGTGCCACCAAAAAAGTGGCAGGACTAGAAGAGACCCAGTACTTC.

In its sample, this clonotype was seen a few times. This chain joins TRBV24-1 and TRBJ2-2; D might be TRBD2 (5 bases). CDR3 length: 16 amino acids. V was pared by 2 bases and J by 2 bases, with 11 bases between. Germline V gene sequence: CDR1 KGHDR, CDR2 SFDVKD. The CDR3 here is CATSDSGRRNTGELFF. The CDR3 DNA follows: TGTGCCACCAGTGATTCGGGAAGACGAAACACCGGGGAGCTGTTTTTT.

Many counts were recorded for this clonotype. The rearrangement links TRBV3-1 to TRBJ1-2, with a weak D call TRBD1 (5 bases). CDR3 length: 13 residues. Between the trimmed V and J ends, which lost 4 bases and 2 bases, there was a span of 8 bases. CDR1 and CDR2 from the germline V gene are LGHDT and YNNKEL (reference sequence). The CDR3 nucleotides are TGTGCCAGCAGCCCCCAGGGCAACTATGGCTACACCTTC. As protein: CASSPQGNYGYTF.

The rearrangement links TRBV11-3 to TRBJ1-1; 7 bases are a match to TRBD1. The CDR3 runs 14 residues. The junction had 7 bases not matched to a gene; V was cut back by 4 bases and J by 5 bases. Germline CDR1 SGHNT, CDR2 YENEEA. The CDR3 spells CASSSSTGKTEAFF. In nucleotides, the CDR3 is TGTGCCAGCAGCTCGTCGACAGGGAAGACTGAAGCTTTCTTT. The variable domain in full, with the rest retrieved from reference TRBV11-3 and TRBJ1-1, is EAGVVQSPRYKIIEKKQPVAFWCNPISGHNTLYWYLQNLGQGPELLIRYENEEAVDDSQLPKDRFSAERLKGVDSTLKIQPAELGDSAVYLCASSSSTGKTEAFFGQGTRLTVV.

The CDR3 spells CSAISGSRTGELFF. As DNA, the CDR3 is TGCAGTGCTATTAGCGGGAGTCGCACCGGGGAGCTGTTTTTT. The chain employs TRBV20-1 and TRBJ2-2, with 9 bases lining up with TRBD2. In germline, CDR1 is DFQATT, CDR2 SNEGSKA (reference sequence). Trimming at V came to 4 bases and at J to 4 bases, leaving 4 bases not matched to a gene. The CDR3 loop spans 14 amino acids.

Only a few counts were recorded for this clonotype. The V and J genes are TRBV12-3 or TRBV12-4 and TRBJ2-1; D tentatively fits TRBD1 or TRBD2 (6 bases each). This CDR3 spans 15 amino acids. V gave up 2 bases and J gave up 7 bases, with 15 bases separating them. The CDR3 nucleotides read TGTGCCAGCAGTTTATCGGGGGCCTACCGGAATGAGCAGTTCTTC. This codes for CASSLSGAYRNEQFF.

A few counts support this clonotype. The chain has TRBV4-3 and TRBJ2-2, with D perhaps matching TRBD1 (5 bases). The CDR3 runs to 15 residues. V shed 4 bases and J shed 1 base, with 10 bases lying between them. Germline CDR1 and CDR2: LGHNA and YSLEER. CDR3: CASSPYDRNTGELFF. In DNA form, the CDR3 reads TGCGCCAGCAGCCCCTACGACAGGAACACCGGGGAGCTGTTTTTT.

This clonotype was seen more than once but under ten times. The rearrangement links TRBV20-1 to TRBJ2-7, with 11 nucleotides matching TRBD2. The CDR3 length is 14 residues. V lost 2 bases, J lost 4 bases, and 4 bases stayed unmatched. Germline assignment: CDR1 DFQATT and CDR2 SNEGSKA (reference sequence). The CDR3 DNA reads as TGCAGTGCTAGAAGACTAGCGGGAAATTACGAGCAGTACTTC. Translating gives CSARRLAGNYEQYF.

This clonotype was counted ten times or more. V usage is TRBV5-5 and J usage is TRBJ2-2; D gene ambiguous. Per the germline V gene, CDR1 is SGHKS and CDR2 is YYEKEE (reference sequence). Trimming removed 0 bases from V and 4 bases from J, with 7 bases in between. CDR3 length: 14 residues. The CDR3 DNA follows: TGTGCCAGCAGCTTGGGAGGATTCACCGGGGAGCTGTTTTTT. This encodes CASSLGGFTGELFF.

This clonotype was seen repeatedly, ten times or more. The rearrangement uses TRBV5-1 and TRBJ2-5, with D tentatively TRBD1 (5 bases). The ends were cut back, 6 bases at V and 1 base at J, with 10 bases in the middle. The CDR3 is 13 residues long. CDR1 is SGHRS, CDR2 YFSETQ, per germline. Written as DNA, the CDR3 is TGCGCCAGCAAACAGGTGCCCCAAGAGACCCAGTACTTC. It yields the protein CASKQVPQETQYF.

The sample holds a few counts of this clonotype. The rearrangement uses TRBV9 and TRBJ2-3, with TRBD2 matching 13 bases. Germline loops: CDR1 SGDLS, CDR2 YYNGEE. After removal of 4 bases from V and 4 bases from J, the junction contained 12 bases not matched to a gene. The CDR3 covers 18 residues. In DNA form, the CDR3 reads TGTGCCAGCAGCAGGACTAGCGGGAGACTAACCCCTCCAGATACGCAGTATTTT. Its translation: CASSRTSGRLTPPDTQYF.

V is TRBV19 and J is TRBJ2-7, with TRBD2 matching 9 bases. CDR3 length: 15 amino acids. Germline V gene sequence: CDR1 LNHDA, CDR2 SQIVND (reference sequence). V lost 3 bases and J lost 2; bases outside the gene matches: 5. CDR3 DNA: TGTGCCAGTAGTATTCCGGGACTAGCCGCCTACGAGCAGTACTTC. Translating it yields CASSIPGLAAYEQYF.

This clonotype was seen just once. The chain couples TRBV6-6 to TRBJ2-7; D is possibly TRBD2 (5 bases). Looked up from germline, CDR1 is MNHNY and CDR2 is SVGAGI (reference sequence). The V gene lost 6 bases and the J gene lost 6 bases, with 27 bases spanning the gap. There are 17 residues in the CDR3. The CDR3 protein is CASRPLWTVEPSSEQYF. As DNA, the CDR3 is TGTGCCAGCAGACCTCTCTGGACTGTGGAGCCCTCTAGCGAGCAGTACTTC.

The table lists this clonotype with a few counts. V usage is TRBV5-1 and J usage is TRBJ2-1, with TRBD1 identical over 9 bases. The CDR3 is 14 amino acids. Germline CDR1 SGHRS, CDR2 YFSETQ. The trim removed 2 bases at V and 10 bases at J, leaving 7 bases unmatched. The CDR3 spells CASSFRDRAREQFF. The CDR3 DNA sequence: TGCGCCAGCAGCTTCCGGGACAGGGCTAGAGAGCAGTTCTTC. The full variable domain, rest sourced from reference TRBV5-1 and TRBJ2-1, is KAGVTQTPRYLIKTRGQQVTLSCSPISGHRSVSWYQQTPGQGLQFLFEYFSETQRNKGNFPGRFSGRQFSNSRSEMNVSTLELGDSALYLCASSFRDRAREQFFGPGTRLTVL.

The chain links TRBV20-1 to TRBJ2-5; possibly TRBD1 or TRBD2 for D (6 bases each). Germline lookup yields CDR1 DFQATT and CDR2 SNEGSKA (reference sequence). V lost 3 bases and J lost 3, with 17 bases in between. The CDR3 is made up of 15 amino acids. CDR3 protein: CSASPRGPREETQYF. The CDR3 DNA sequence: TGCAGTGCTAGTCCCCGGGGGCCGCGAGAAGAGACCCAGTACTTC.

The chain combines TRBV11-2 with TRBJ2-7; D unresolved. V dropped 0 bases and J dropped 7 bases, with 16 bases sitting between them. This CDR3 has 15 amino acids. From germline, CDR1 is SGHAT and CDR2 FQNNGV. The chain's CDR3 is CASSLEGWKAWEQYF. The CDR3 DNA reads TGTGCCAGCAGCTTAGAGGGGTGGAAGGCTTGGGAGCAGTACTTC.